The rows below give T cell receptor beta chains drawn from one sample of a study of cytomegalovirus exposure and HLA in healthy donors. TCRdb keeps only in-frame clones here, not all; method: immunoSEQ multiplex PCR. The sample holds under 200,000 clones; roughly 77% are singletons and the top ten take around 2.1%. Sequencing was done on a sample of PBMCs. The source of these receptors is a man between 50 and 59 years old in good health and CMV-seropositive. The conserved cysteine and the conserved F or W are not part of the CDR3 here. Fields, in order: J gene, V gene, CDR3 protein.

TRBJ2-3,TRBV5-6,ASSLMRGLGTDTQY
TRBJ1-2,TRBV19,ASSIGQGAAYGYT
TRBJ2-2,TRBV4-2,ASSQGREPGELF
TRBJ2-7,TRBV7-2,ASSFDRGSYEQY
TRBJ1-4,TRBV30,AWSTTPSLNEKLF
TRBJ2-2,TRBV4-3,ASSQEADRGNTGELF
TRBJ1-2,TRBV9,ASSAGQVIYGYT
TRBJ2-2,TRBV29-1,SVAPGLAVTGELF
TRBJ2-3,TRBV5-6,ASSSSLAGELTDTQY
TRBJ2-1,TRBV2,ASSETKRGGQNEQF
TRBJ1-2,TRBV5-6,ASSLGTNNYGYT
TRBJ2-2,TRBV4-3,ASSQDSGGAGELF
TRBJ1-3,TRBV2,ASSRDSIFSGNTIY
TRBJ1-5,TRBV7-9,ASSLAWGDHSNQPQH
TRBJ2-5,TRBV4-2,ASSQVSGTGETQY
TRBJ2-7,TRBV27,ATVGDTDYEQY
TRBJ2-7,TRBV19,ASSISITIRSYTYEQY
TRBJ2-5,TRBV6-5,ASSYSWSDGQETQY
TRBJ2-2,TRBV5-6,ASSFSRARGELF
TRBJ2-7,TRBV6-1,ASSDLGDEQY
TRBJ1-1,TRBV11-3,ASSFHGTTMNTEAF
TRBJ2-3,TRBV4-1,ASSHLAVSTDTQY
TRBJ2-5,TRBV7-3,ASSLVQGAEETQY